Described below is a single TCR beta chain sequence and its context. Its binding antigen is unknown. Its ends do not fully match the called genes, so a read error is possible. The data were taken from a study of T cell responses to AZD1222 COVID-19 vaccine (dated by TCRdb to about 2021). Some background on the complete study: TCR sequencing covered over 230 trial participants: 207 given two doses of AZD1222 and 26 given two doses of MenACWY control vaccine. Trial participants were enrolled by age into 18-55, 56-69 and 70-plus year subgroups, with about 150, 28 and 57 TCR-sequenced participants respectively.

Study-level results and caveats: The vaccine-associated CD4 TCRs covered the entire spike protein, and the dominant responses fell in regions 160-218 and 743-854. The 56-69-year group was small, and its depth increase did not reach significance, likely because of low power. Because no samples from the day 14 peak response were available, repertoires could be characterized only after the peak T cell response. Conclusions about previously exposed vaccinees are limited, since just 6 or 7 AZD1222 recipients were seropositive for SARS-CoV-2 at baseline. Most participants were white British and females outnumbered males, and the authors suggested that clonal diversity may have been underestimated. A significant rise in spike-specific TCR breadth and depth was observed after two AZD1222 doses relative to day 0 and relative to MenACWY recipients. Reportedly, close to half of the unique spike-specific TCRs recognized epitopes lying outside the regions that are mutated in the B.1.351 and B.1.1.7 variants.

The CDR3 regions of human TCRbeta chains were analyzed by immunosequencing. Processing in the source paper ran as follows. TCRs in the repertoires were compared against a reference library of SARS-CoV-2-specific TCRs that had been generated with the MIRA antigen-specificity platform. Breadth was defined as the fraction of unique TCRs that were SARS-CoV-2-associated. Depth was defined as the fraction of total T cells that were SARS-CoV-2-associated. Using the MIRA data, each spike-specific TCR was assigned both to the spike region to which the TCR was reactive and to a CD4 or CD8 class. Log10-transformed breadth and depth values were compared by one-way ANOVA with Sidak's multiple comparisons tests. As stored in TCRdb, this immuneACCESS dataset retains in-frame rearrangements with V and J assigned. A fraction of the clones does not appear; measured against another copy, unresolved V genes explain less than half of the discrepancy, and the remainder lacks a known reason. The V and J calls and clone size come from that table; D and trimming were worked out from the DNA. The table for this sample lists fewer than 200,000 clones; over 85% of them were counted only once. The top ten clonotypes cover about 3.5% of the sample.

There are 12 amino acids in the CDR3, from cysteine to phenylalanine inclusive. The DNA shown is the 36-base CDR3, in frame from base 1. CDR1 and CDR2 were assigned from the germline V gene as SGHRS and YFSETQ. What the time point label conveys for this sample: about 28 days (+/-7) after the second vaccine dose. The treatment or condition label here, explained by the study, means: meningococcal conjugate vaccine given as trial control. Vaccinee samples came from UK trials COV001 and COV002, including a single-blind randomized controlled phase 2/3 trial of AZD1222 (ChAdOx1 nCoV-19) in healthy adults. For TCRbeta chain sequencing, PBMC samples from trial participants were taken at day 0 and at day 28 after the second dose.

This TCR was sampled from an adult who received the MenACWY meningococcal vaccine as a control. The sequence links TRBV5-1 to TRBJ1-1; the best D guess is TRBD1, with 5 bases matching. Sequenced material: peripheral blood, taken 28 days after the second dose of the MenACWY control vaccine. The CDR3 region reads CASTLGDTEAFF. The nucleotides read TGCGCCAGCACCTTGGGGGACACTGAAGCTTTCTTT.